This entry lists 32 T cell receptor beta chains sequenced from one sample in a study of blood T cell repertoires in COVID-19. The method was immunoSEQ multiplex PCR; TCRdb's version includes in-frame clones alone and lacks a portion of them. The sample carries about 150,000 clones, less than 95% recorded once. Input material: peripheral blood. The receptors here all came from a man aged 45-65 years with acute or convalescent COVID-19.

The chain joins TRBV19 to TRBJ2-7; 9 nucleotides match TRBD1. J was trimmed by 6 bases and V by 3 bases; bases with no gene match: 6. In germline, CDR1 is LNHDA, CDR2 SQIVND (reference sequence). The CDR3 extends over 14 amino acids. Here the CDR3 DNA reads TGTGCCAGTAGTATCACAGGGGGCTCCGGCGAGCAGTACTTC. Protein: CASSITGGSGEQYF.

The rearrangement links TRBV15 to TRBJ1-2; 7 bases line up with TRBD1. This CDR3 comprises 15 residues. The V gene's germline CDR1 is LNHNV and CDR2 YYDKDF (reference sequence). Unmatched junction bases numbered 5, after V lost 0 bases and J lost 4 bases. CDR3 protein: CATSRDLGTAYGYTF. The CDR3 nucleotides are TGTGCCACCAGCAGAGACTTGGGGACAGCCTATGGCTACACCTTC.

The table lists this clone with a count of one. The chain couples TRBV3-1 (or the pseudogene TRBV3-2) to TRBJ1-2; TRBD1 aligns across 10 bases. The CDR3 loop spans 15 amino acids. The V segment lost 5 bases and the J segment 3 bases; nucleotides outside the gene matches: 6. Germline CDR1 and CDR2: LGHDT and YNNKEL (reference sequence). Here the CDR3 reads CASSRGTGEHYGYTF. The CDR3 DNA sequence: TGTGCCAGCAGCAGAGGGACAGGGGAACACTATGGCTACACCTTC.

V is TRBV6-5 and J is TRBJ1-6; D gene ambiguous. The CDR3 has 13 residues. V lost 6 bases, J lost 8 bases, and 11 bases lay in between. Looked up from germline, CDR1 is MNHEY and CDR2 is SVGAGI. CDR3 region: CASRLITDSPLHF. The CDR3 DNA follows: TGTGCCAGCAGGTTAATAACGGATTCACCCCTCCACTTT.

This chain joins TRBV30 and TRBJ1-4; 9 nucleotides match TRBD1. Germline trimming cut 2 bases from V and 6 bases from J; bases unmatched to any gene: 7. Looked up from germline, CDR1 is GTSNPN and CDR2 is SVGIG (reference sequence). The CDR3 runs to 15 residues. The chain's CDR3 is CAWSPSGTGYEKLFF. CDR3 in DNA: TGTGCCTGGAGTCCATCCGGGACAGGGTATGAAAAACTGTTTTTT. The full variable domain, completed using reference TRBV30 and TRBJ1-4, is SQTIHQWPATLVQPVGSPLSLECTVEGTSNPNLYWYRQAAGRGLQLLFYSVGIGQISSEVPQNLSASRPQDRQFILSSKKLLLSDSGFYLCAWSPSGTGYEKLFFGSGTQLSVL.

The chain links TRBV7-9 to TRBJ2-7; 10 nucleotides match TRBD2. Germline CDR1 is SEHNR and CDR2 is FQNEAQ (reference sequence). Germline trimming cut 3 bases from V and 4 bases from J; bases unmatched to any gene: 6. The CDR3 runs to 15 residues. The CDR3 DNA reads TGTGCCAGCAGCTTTACTAGCGGGAAAGGATACGAGCAGTACTTC. It encodes CASSFTSGKGYEQYF.

V is TRBV10-3 and J is TRBJ2-7, with TRBD1 identical over 9 bases. Germline V gene sequence: CDR1 ENHRY, CDR2 SYGVKD. Trimming cost V 6 bases and J 6 bases; bases outside gene matches: 9. The CDR3 is made up of 14 amino acids. CDR3 DNA sequence: TGTGCCATCAGGGGATCGGGACAGGGCTCCGAGCAGTACGTC. It specifies CAIRGSGQGSEQYV.

This clone was picked up a small number of times. This chain connects TRBV5-1 to TRBJ2-2; possible D gene TRBD2, 6 bases. Germline loops: CDR1 SGHRS, CDR2 YFSETQ. CDR3 length equals 15 residues. Trimming took 0 bases from V and 7 from J, leaving 13 bases between them. CDR3 loop: CASSLDGRGDGELFF. The CDR3 bases are TGCGCCAGCAGCTTGGACGGACGCGGGGACGGGGAGCTGTTTTTT.

The chain carries TRBV29-1 and TRBJ2-6; 9 bases match TRBD1. The V gene end was trimmed by 7 bases and the J gene end by 4 bases; junction bases not matched to a gene: 5. CDR3 length: 14 amino acids. CDR1 is SQVTM, CDR2 ANQGSEA, per germline. In DNA form, the CDR3 reads TGCAGCGCCGGGACAGGGTCCGGGGCCAACGTCCTGACTTTC. Translating gives CSAGTGSGANVLTF.

The rearrangement links TRBV3-1 (or the pseudogene TRBV3-2) to TRBJ1-4, with D maybe TRBD1 (6 bases). Trimming removed 0 bases at V and 3 bases at J, with 11 bases between. In germline, CDR1 is LGHDT, CDR2 YNNKEL (reference sequence). This CDR3 has 16 residues. CDR3 sequence reads: CASSQDLPGANEKLFF. In DNA, the CDR3 is TGTGCCAGCAGCCAAGACTTACCAGGGGCTAATGAAAAACTGTTTTTT.

V usage is TRBV30 and J usage is TRBJ1-3; D remains unclear. CDR1 GTSNPN and CDR2 SVGIG come from the germline V gene (reference sequence). There are 12 residues in the CDR3. V dropped 5 bases and J dropped 0 bases, with 5 bases sitting between them. This chain's CDR3 is CAWAFSGNTIYF. As DNA, the CDR3 is TGTGCCTGGGCATTCTCTGGAAACACCATATATTTT.

The CDR3: CASSPSPEYYGYTF. CDR3 sequence (DNA): TGTGCCAGCAGTCCTAGTCCCGAATATTATGGCTACACCTTC. V gene TRBV6-5 combines with J gene TRBJ1-2; D uncertain. V shed 5 bases and J shed 5 bases, with 15 bases lying between them. Per the germline V gene, CDR1 is MNHEY and CDR2 is SVGAGI. This CDR3 has 14 amino acids.

CDR3 nucleotide sequence: TGTGCCAGTAGTATGGCAGTTAATTCACCCCTCCACTTT. Translation: CASSMAVNSPLHF. The rearrangement links TRBV19 to TRBJ1-6; D is unresolved. With 3 bases removed from V and 6 bases from J, the gap between germline ends came to 6 bases. This CDR3 has 13 amino acids. Germline values: CDR1 LNHDA, CDR2 SQIVND (reference sequence). The variable domain in full, with the rest retrieved from reference TRBV19 and TRBJ1-6, is DGGITQSPKYLFRKEGQNVTLSCEQNLNHDAMYWYRQDPGQGLRLIYYSQIVNDFQKGDIAEGYSVSREKKESFPLTVTSAQKNPTAFYLCASSMAVNSPLHFGNGTRLTVT.

The gene calls are TRBV6-1 and TRBJ1-2; no firm D call. CDR1 MNHNS and CDR2 SASEGT come from the germline V gene. V lost 2 bases to trimming and J lost 6 bases, with 7 bases between them. The CDR3 totals 12 residues. CDR3 sequence (DNA): TGTGCCAGCAGTGAACAGGTTCATGGCTACACCTTC. This sequence encodes CASSEQVHGYTF.

The chain carries TRBV10-3 and TRBJ1-1, with TRBD1 matching over 8 bases. The CDR3 consists of 13 residues. The V gene's germline CDR1 is ENHRY and CDR2 SYGVKD. The V segment lost 6 bases and the J segment 5 bases; nucleotides outside the gene matches: 5. In DNA form, the CDR3 reads TGTGCCATCAGATTGACAGGGGAGACTGAAGCTTTCTTT. Translated: CAIRLTGETEAFF.

The chain employs TRBV7-2 and TRBJ2-5; D may be TRBD2 (6 bases). V was cut by 3 bases and J by 5 bases, with 13 bases left in between. The germline CDR1 and CDR2 sequences are SGHTA and FQGNSA. This CDR3 has 14 residues. CDR3 in DNA: TGTGCCAGCAGCTTGACCGGGGGATGGGAGACCCAGTACTTC. Translation gives CASSLTGGWETQYF.

In this sample, this clone turned up once. The rearrangement uses TRBV5-4 and TRBJ2-2; D is perhaps TRBD2 (7 bases). Trimming removed 4 bases at V and 3 bases at J, with 13 bases between. This CDR3 is 15 amino acids long. CDR1 is SGHNT, CDR2 YYREEE, per germline (reference sequence). This CDR3 is CASSPRGGDTGELFF. The CDR3 coding sequence is TGTGCCAGCAGCCCGAGGGGGGGGGACACCGGGGAGCTGTTTTTT.

V usage is TRBV28 and J usage is TRBJ2-3; TRBD2 might be the D (7 bases). The CDR3 has 14 residues. Germline V gene sequence: CDR1 MDHEN, CDR2 SYDVKM. Deletions cut 6 bases from V and 4 bases from J, with 14 bases between. CDR3 DNA: TGTGCCAGCAGGTACCCCGGGGGGCCAGATACGCAGTATTTT. Residues: CASRYPGGPDTQYF.

The chain joins TRBV6-5 to TRBJ2-2; D not resolved. Germline loops: CDR1 MNHEY, CDR2 SVGAGI. This CDR3 comprises 14 residues. Trimming removed 3 bases at V and 1 base at J, with 6 bases between. CDR3 sequence: CASSYGRNTGELFF. The DNA for the CDR3 is TGTGCCAGCAGTTATGGGCGGAACACCGGGGAGCTGTTTTTT.

V usage is TRBV3-1 (or the pseudogene TRBV3-2) and J usage is TRBJ2-3; 9 bases agree with TRBD2. V shed 0 bases, J shed 3 bases, and the junction held 10 bases outside the gene matches. The length of the CDR3 is 18 residues. Germline V lookup: CDR1 LGHDT, CDR2 YNNKEL (reference sequence). Here the CDR3 DNA reads TGTGCCAGCAGCCAAGATGGCCAGGAGCGGGGGGCAACAGATACGCAGTATTTT. This translates into CASSQDGQERGATDTQYF.

The chain combines TRBV2 with TRBJ2-2; D remains ambiguous. Germline assignment: CDR1 SNHLY and CDR2 FYNNEI. CDR3 length equals 16 residues. Trimming took off 1 base at V and 0 bases at J, with 9 bases between the two ends. The CDR3 loop reads CASSEVGRSNTGELFF. Here the CDR3 DNA reads TGTGCCAGCAGTGAAGTGGGCAGGTCGAACACCGGGGAGCTGTTTTTT.

The V gene is TRBV6-5, the J gene TRBJ1-5; tentatively, D is TRBD1 (5 bases). The CDR3 length is 15 residues. V was pared by 8 bases and J by 2 bases, with 16 bases between. Germline assignment: CDR1 MNHEY and CDR2 SVGAGI. CDR3 nucleotide sequence: TGTGCCAGCCGGGGGGAGTTGGTTCGCAATCAGCCCCAGCATTTT. This gives the protein CASRGELVRNQPQHF.

The count of this clone is one. This chain connects TRBV19 to TRBJ2-3; 12 positions match TRBD2. This CDR3 region has 15 residues. The ends lost 6 bases at V and 4 bases at J; junction bases unmatched: 5. Germline CDR1 LNHDA, CDR2 SQIVND (reference sequence). CDR3 DNA sequence: TGTGCCAGTAGACCACTAGCGGGGGGTGCAGATACGCAGTATTTT. Translated, it gives CASRPLAGGADTQYF. Filled out from reference TRBV19 and TRBJ2-3, the complete variable domain reads DGGITQSPKYLFRKEGQNVTLSCEQNLNHDAMYWYRQDPGQGLRLIYYSQIVNDFQKGDIAEGYSVSREKKESFPLTVTSAQKNPTAFYLCASRPLAGGADTQYFGPGTRLTVL.

This clone was detected only once. V and J are TRBV3-1 (or the pseudogene TRBV3-2) and TRBJ2-1; possibly TRBD2 for D (5 bases). V was cut by 9 bases and J by 0 bases, with 15 bases left in between. Germline CDR1 reads LGHDT; CDR2 reads YNNKEL (reference sequence). This CDR3 contains 15 residues. The CDR3 bases are TGTGCCAGTGGGGAGACTGTCAGCTCCTACAATGAGCAGTTCTTC. Translating gives CASGETVSSYNEQFF.

CDR3 region: CASSFRGEETQYF. The CDR3 coding sequence is TGTGCCAGCAGTTTCAGGGGAGAGGAGACCCAGTACTTC. The chain has TRBV12-3 or TRBV12-4 and TRBJ2-5; D may be TRBD1 (6 bases). V shed 3 bases and J shed 5 bases, with 10 bases lying between them. The CDR3 sequence is 13 residues long.

The chain joins TRBV18 to TRBJ2-1; D remains unclear. V gave up 3 bases and J gave up 5 bases, with 5 bases separating them. The CDR3 spans 12 residues. Germline CDR1 and CDR2: KGHSH and LQKENI. The chain's CDR3 is CASSPNNNEQFF. CDR3 DNA sequence: TGTGCCAGCTCACCCAACAACAATGAGCAGTTCTTC.

This chain links TRBV9 with TRBJ1-5; 8 nucleotides line up with TRBD1. The germline gives CDR1 SGDLS, CDR2 YYNGEE. Trimming removed 0 bases from V and 9 bases from J; junction bases left unmatched: 5. The CDR3 is 14 amino acids. Here the CDR3 reads CASSVGQGAGPQHF. CDR3 in DNA: TGTGCCAGCAGCGTAGGCCAGGGGGCAGGGCCCCAGCATTTT.

This rearrangement joins TRBV6-6 to TRBJ1-1; TRBD1 aligns across 8 bases. Germline lookup yields CDR1 MNHNY and CDR2 SVGAGI (reference sequence). The ends lost 6 bases at V and 4 bases at J; junction bases unmatched: 7. This CDR3 contains 14 residues. CDR3 bases: TGTGCCAGCAGCCTCAGGGGGCCGGTCACTGAAGCTTTCTTT. Translation gives CASSLRGPVTEAFF.

The chain employs TRBV2 and TRBJ2-4, with a tentative D call TRBD1 (6 bases). Trimming left V 4 bases short and J 7 bases short, with 14 bases between. This CDR3 comprises 14 residues. Germline-derived CDR1 and CDR2 are SNHLY and FYNNEI. CDR3 nucleotide sequence: TGTGCCAGCAGTGCTCAGGGGCGCGGCAACATTCAGTACTTC. Its protein is CASSAQGRGNIQYF.

This chain connects TRBV7-3 to TRBJ2-3; no reliable D call. The CDR3 runs to 13 residues. Germline CDR1 and CDR2: SGHTA and FQGTGA. Trimming took off 4 bases at V and 7 bases at J, with 12 bases between the two ends. Here the CDR3 reads CASSYWASNTQYF. The CDR3 DNA reads TGTGCCAGCAGCTATTGGGCCTCCAATACGCAGTATTTT.

The chain is built from TRBV27 and TRBJ1-6, with TRBD1 as a possible D gene (5 bases). V lost 5 bases to trimming and J lost 9 bases, with 14 bases between them. Looked up from germline, CDR1 is MNHEY and CDR2 is SMNVEV (reference sequence). The CDR3 length is 14 residues. CDR3: CASSPPGLGSPLHF. CDR3 bases: TGTGCCAGCAGTCCCCCAGGGCTGGGTTCACCCCTCCACTTT.

This clone was seen only a few times. The rearrangement uses TRBV10-3 and TRBJ1-5; D is perhaps TRBD1 (5 bases). Germline V gives CDR1 ENHRY, CDR2 SYGVKD. V was clipped by 0 bases and J by 2 bases, with 14 bases between them. The CDR3 covers 17 residues. CDR3 region: CAISESGGGGGNQPQHF. CDR3 DNA: TGTGCCATCAGTGAGTCCGGGGGGGGAGGGGGCAATCAGCCCCAGCATTTT.